These T cell receptor beta chains were read from a single sample in a study of blood T cell repertoires in COVID-19. Measured with immunoSEQ multiplex PCR; TCRdb has only the in-frame clones, and not every one. The sample yields tens of thousands of clones, about 80% seen once. The sequencing input was peripheral blood. The receptors originated from a woman between 65 and 79 years old with acute or convalescent COVID-19. The CDR3 runs from the conserved cysteine through the conserved F or W. The D gene is left open where the match is weak. Only part of the rows carry a size: once, few, many, or a class if the clone is expanded.

CDR3aa	CDR3nt	abundance	v_gene	j_gene	d_gene
CASSLASGLPYEQYF	TGTGCCAGCAGCTTAGCTAGCGGGCTCCCCTACGAGCAGTACTTC	.	TRBV7-8	TRBJ2-7	TRBD2
CASATSLGSDTQYF	TGTGCCAGCGCCACTTCCCTCGGGTCAGATACGCAGTATTTT	few	TRBV27	TRBJ2-3	.
CASSINVPGQGPWAFF	TGTGCCAGCAGTATCAACGTCCCGGGACAGGGCCCTTGGGCTTTCTTT	.	TRBV6-2/TRBV6-3	TRBJ1-1	TRBD1
CASSNRDGGQPQHF	TGTGCCAGCTCGAACAGGGACGGAGGACAGCCCCAGCATTTT	.	TRBV18	TRBJ1-5	.
CASSIQRPSTDTQYF	TGCGCCAGCAGCATACAGCGGCCCAGCACAGATACGCAGTATTTT	.	TRBV5-1	TRBJ2-3	.
CAWSLRGFEQYF	TGTGCCTGGAGTCTAAGGGGATTTGAACAGTACTTC	.	TRBV30	TRBJ2-7	.
CSVFLGQGHEKLFF	TGCAGCGTTTTTCTAGGTCAGGGGCATGAAAAACTGTTTTTT	.	TRBV29-1	TRBJ1-4	.
CASSRQGSWSEQYF	TGTGCCAGTAGCAGACAGGGCTCATGGAGCGAGCAGTACTTC	few	TRBV19	TRBJ2-7	TRBD1
CASSLVQVNTEAFF	TGTGCCAGCAGCTTAGTCCAGGTGAACACTGAAGCTTTCTTT	.	TRBV7-2	TRBJ1-1	.
CASSHLGLAGSETQYF	TGTGCCAGCAGCCACTTAGGACTAGCGGGAAGTGAGACCCAGTACTTC	.	TRBV3-1/TRBV3-2	TRBJ2-5	TRBD2
CASSTNTDTQYF	TGTGCCAGCTCGACAAACACAGATACGCAGTATTTT	few	TRBV18	TRBJ2-3	.
CASSSGTGNNEKLFF	TGTGCCAGTAGTTCCGGGACAGGAAACAATGAAAAACTGTTTTTT	.	TRBV19	TRBJ1-4	TRBD1
CASSGTLYTEAFF	TGTGCCAGTAGTGGGACATTGTACACTGAAGCTTTCTTT	.	TRBV19	TRBJ1-1	.
CASSLAEYEQYF	TGTGCCAGCAGCTTAGCTGAGTACGAGCAGTACTTC	few	TRBV7-2	TRBJ2-7	.